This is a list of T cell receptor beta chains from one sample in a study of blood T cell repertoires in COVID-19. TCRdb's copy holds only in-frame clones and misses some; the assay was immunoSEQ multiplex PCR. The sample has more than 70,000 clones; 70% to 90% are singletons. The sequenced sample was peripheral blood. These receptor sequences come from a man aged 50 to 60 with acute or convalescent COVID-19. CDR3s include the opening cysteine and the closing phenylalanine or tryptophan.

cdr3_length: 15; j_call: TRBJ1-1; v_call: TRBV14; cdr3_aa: CASSPRQGGNTEAFF
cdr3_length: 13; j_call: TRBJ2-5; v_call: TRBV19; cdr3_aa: CASSIELLETQYF
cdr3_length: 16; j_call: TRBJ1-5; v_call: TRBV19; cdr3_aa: CASNPRGGLSNQPQHF
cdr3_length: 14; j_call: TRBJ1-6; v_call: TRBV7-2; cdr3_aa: CASRPRGGDSPLHF
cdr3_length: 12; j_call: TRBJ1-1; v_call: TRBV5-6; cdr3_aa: CASSMWDRGWVF
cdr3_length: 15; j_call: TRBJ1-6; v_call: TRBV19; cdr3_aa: CASTPGTGRRSPLHF
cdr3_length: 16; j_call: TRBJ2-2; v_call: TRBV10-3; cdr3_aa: CAISESTQGKAGELFF
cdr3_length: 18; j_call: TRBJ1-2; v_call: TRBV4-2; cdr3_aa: CASSQDFFNTGQVHGYTF
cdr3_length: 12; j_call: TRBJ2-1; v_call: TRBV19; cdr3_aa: CASRASHNEQFF
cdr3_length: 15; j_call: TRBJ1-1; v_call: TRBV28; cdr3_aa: CASSKSPGQNTEAFF
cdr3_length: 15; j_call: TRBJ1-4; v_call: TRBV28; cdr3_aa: CASSSTQGYNEKLFF
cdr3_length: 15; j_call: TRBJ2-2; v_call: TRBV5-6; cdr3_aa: CASSLLGGGTGELFF
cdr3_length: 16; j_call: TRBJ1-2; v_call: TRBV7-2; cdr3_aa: CASSPRSVHPYYGYTF
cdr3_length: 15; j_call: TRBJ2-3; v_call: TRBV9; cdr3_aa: CASSPFGRGTDTQYF
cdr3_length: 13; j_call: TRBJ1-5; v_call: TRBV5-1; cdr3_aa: CASSLGQNQPQHF
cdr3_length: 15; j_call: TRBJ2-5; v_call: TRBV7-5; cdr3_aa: CVRSYFPSGTETQYF
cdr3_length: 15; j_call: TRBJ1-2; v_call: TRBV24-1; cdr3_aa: CATSDNSKTYYGYTF